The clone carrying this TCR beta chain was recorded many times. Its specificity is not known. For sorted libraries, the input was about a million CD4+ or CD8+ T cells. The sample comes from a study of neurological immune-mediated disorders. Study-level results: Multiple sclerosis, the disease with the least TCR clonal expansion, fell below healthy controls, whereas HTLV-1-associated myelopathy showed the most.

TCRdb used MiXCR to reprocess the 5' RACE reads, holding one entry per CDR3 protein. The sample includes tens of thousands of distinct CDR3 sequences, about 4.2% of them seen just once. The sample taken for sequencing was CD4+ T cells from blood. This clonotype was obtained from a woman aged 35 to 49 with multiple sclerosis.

CDR3 DNA: TGTGCCAGCAGGCCAGGGACGGTCGGGAATTCACCCCTCCACTTT. Residues: CASRPGTVGNSPLHF. The chain is built from TRBV7-9 and TRBJ1-6, with D maybe TRBD1 (5 bases). The CDR3 has 15 residues. The germline V and J ends were trimmed by 6 bases and 7 bases, with 16 bases remaining between them. The V gene's germline CDR1 is SEHNR and CDR2 FQNEAQ (reference sequence).